Listed below are T cell receptor beta chains from one sample, sequenced in a study of blood T cell repertoires in COVID-19. Measured with immunoSEQ multiplex PCR; TCRdb has only the in-frame clones, and not every one. The sample comprises about 250,000 clones, approximately 85% of which are singletons, and roughly 4% rests with the top ten. What was sequenced was PBMCs or T cells enriched from blood (not recorded which). The origin of the receptors is a woman younger than 45 who had recovered from COVID-19. Both conserved end residues are part of each CDR3. The order of the fields is CDR3 protein, CDR3 DNA, V gene, clone size, J gene, D gene. D genes are given only for firm matches. Expanded clones get a size class; other rows say once, few or many, or leave the size out.

CDR3 protein: CASSIGTVNSPLHF
CDR3 DNA: TGTGCCAGTAGTATCGGGACAGTTAATTCACCCCTCCACTTT
V gene: TRBV19
clone size: -
J gene: TRBJ1-6
D gene: TRBD1

CDR3 protein: CASRPRTGDEQYF
CDR3 DNA: TGTGCAAGTCGCCCACGGACAGGGGACGAGCAGTACTTC
V gene: TRBV12-2
clone size: -
J gene: TRBJ2-7
D gene: -

CDR3 protein: CASRPDRYTEAFF
CDR3 DNA: TGTGCCAGCAGACCGGACAGATACACTGAAGCTTTCTTT
V gene: TRBV6-6
clone size: -
J gene: TRBJ1-1
D gene: -

CDR3 protein: CASTLGEEPAFF
CDR3 DNA: TGTGCCAGCACCCTGGGAGAGGAACCCGCTTTCTTT
V gene: TRBV6-5
clone size: -
J gene: TRBJ1-1
D gene: -

CDR3 protein: CASSPRQGTYEQYF
CDR3 DNA: TGTGCCAGCAGCCCACGACAGGGGACCTACGAGCAGTACTTC
V gene: TRBV9
clone size: -
J gene: TRBJ2-7
D gene: TRBD1

CDR3 protein: CASSLSTWKDRGTEAFF
CDR3 DNA: TGTGCCAGCAGTTTATCGACGTGGAAAGACAGGGGGACTGAAGCTTTCTTT
V gene: TRBV28
clone size: -
J gene: TRBJ1-1
D gene: TRBD1

CDR3 protein: CAISDLVAGGGGYTF
CDR3 DNA: TGTGCCATCAGTGACCTCGTGGCAGGGGGAGGTGGCTACACCTTC
V gene: TRBV10-3
clone size: -
J gene: TRBJ1-2
D gene: TRBD1

CDR3 protein: CATGTSSLNEQFF
CDR3 DNA: TGTGCCACCGGGACTAGTTCTCTGAATGAGCAGTTCTTC
V gene: TRBV19
clone size: -
J gene: TRBJ2-1
D gene: TRBD2

CDR3 protein: CASSRNSGTRRRSEQFF
CDR3 DNA: TGCGCCAGCAGCCGTAATTCCGGGACTCGTCGGAGGAGTGAGCAGTTCTTC
V gene: TRBV4-1
clone size: -
J gene: TRBJ2-1
D gene: -

CDR3 protein: CATSIGRGDSPLHF
CDR3 DNA: TGTGCCACCAGCATCGGCAGGGGTGATTCACCCCTCCACTTT
V gene: TRBV15
clone size: -
J gene: TRBJ1-6
D gene: -

CDR3 protein: CASSQVGTSVTGELFF
CDR3 DNA: TGTGCCAGCAGCCAAGTCGGGACTAGCGTCACCGGGGAGCTGTTTTTT
V gene: TRBV3-1/TRBV3-2
clone size: once
J gene: TRBJ2-2
D gene: TRBD2

CDR3 protein: CASSQDRGSYEQYF
CDR3 DNA: TGTGCCAGCAGCCAGGACAGGGGGTCCTACGAGCAGTACTTC
V gene: TRBV9
clone size: -
J gene: TRBJ2-7
D gene: TRBD1

CDR3 protein: CASSSAVGVTITEAFF
CDR3 DNA: TGTGCCAGCTCATCCGCAGTAGGCGTCACTATCACTGAAGCTTTCTTT
V gene: TRBV18
clone size: -
J gene: TRBJ1-1
D gene: -

CDR3 protein: CASSEEGRGKLFF
CDR3 DNA: TGTGCCAGCAGTGAAGAAGGAAGAGGAAAACTGTTTTTT
V gene: TRBV6-1
clone size: -
J gene: TRBJ1-4
D gene: -

CDR3 protein: CASSLRKAGNSPLHF
CDR3 DNA: TGTGCCAGCAGTTTACGTAAGGCAGGGAATTCACCCCTCCACTTT
V gene: TRBV28
clone size: -
J gene: TRBJ1-6
D gene: -

CDR3 protein: CASSQSSSGSSYEQYF
CDR3 DNA: TGTGCCAGCAGCCAGAGTTCTAGCGGGAGTTCCTACGAGCAGTACTTC
V gene: TRBV5-6
clone size: -
J gene: TRBJ2-7
D gene: TRBD2

CDR3 protein: CASSPSGTGVTEAFF
CDR3 DNA: TGTGCCAGCAGTCCGTCCGGGACAGGGGTCACTGAAGCTTTCTTT
V gene: TRBV28
clone size: -
J gene: TRBJ1-1
D gene: TRBD1

CDR3 protein: CASSLGPGQGQPQHF
CDR3 DNA: TGTGCCAGCAGCTTAGGTCCCGGCCAGGGGCAGCCCCAGCATTTT
V gene: TRBV11-2
clone size: -
J gene: TRBJ1-5
D gene: -

CDR3 protein: CASSDGGKAEAFF
CDR3 DNA: TGCGCCAGCAGTGATGGGGGGAAGGCTGAAGCTTTCTTT
V gene: TRBV10-1
clone size: -
J gene: TRBJ1-1
D gene: -

CDR3 protein: CASSTAGTGRNEQYF
CDR3 DNA: TGTGCCAGCAGCACGGCGGGGACAGGGAGGAACGAGCAGTACTTC
V gene: TRBV9
clone size: -
J gene: TRBJ2-7
D gene: TRBD1

CDR3 protein: CASSPTGLRNTEAFF
CDR3 DNA: TGTGCCAGCAGCCCGACAGGGCTGCGGAACACTGAAGCTTTCTTT
V gene: TRBV3-1/TRBV3-2
clone size: -
J gene: TRBJ1-1
D gene: TRBD1

CDR3 protein: CASIPRTGGDPNEQFF
CDR3 DNA: TGTGCCAGTATCCCCCGGACAGGGGGAGATCCGAATGAGCAGTTCTTC
V gene: TRBV19
clone size: -
J gene: TRBJ2-1
D gene: TRBD1

CDR3 protein: CASRQGLYQPQHF
CDR3 DNA: TGTGCCAGCAGACAGGGGCTCTATCAGCCCCAGCATTTT
V gene: TRBV6-5
clone size: few
J gene: TRBJ1-5
D gene: TRBD1

CDR3 protein: CAIQTGTGGFNEQYF
CDR3 DNA: TGTGCCATCCAGACCGGGACAGGGGGCTTCAACGAGCAGTACTTC
V gene: TRBV28
clone size: -
J gene: TRBJ2-7
D gene: TRBD1

CDR3 protein: CSPGGNEQYF
CDR3 DNA: TGCAGTCCAGGGGGCAACGAGCAGTACTTC
V gene: TRBV20-1
clone size: -
J gene: TRBJ2-7
D gene: TRBD1

CDR3 protein: CAGGGRAADTQYF
CDR3 DNA: TGTGCCGGAGGCGGGAGGGCCGCAGATACGCAGTATTTT
V gene: TRBV7-9
clone size: -
J gene: TRBJ2-3
D gene: TRBD2

CDR3 protein: CASSLRQGAPSGANVLTF
CDR3 DNA: TGTGCCAGCAGCCTTAGACAGGGGGCACCCTCTGGGGCCAACGTCCTGACTTTC
V gene: TRBV7-9
clone size: -
J gene: TRBJ2-6
D gene: TRBD1

CDR3 protein: CSAREALEQYF
CDR3 DNA: TGCAGTGCTAGAGAAGCATTGGAGCAGTACTTC
V gene: TRBV20-1
clone size: -
J gene: TRBJ2-7
D gene: -

CDR3 protein: CASSQQVTVGTDTQYF
CDR3 DNA: TGCGCCAGCAGCCAACAAGTGACAGTGGGCACAGATACGCAGTATTTT
V gene: TRBV4-1
clone size: -
J gene: TRBJ2-3
D gene: -

CDR3 protein: CASSFGSGNYYEQYF
CDR3 DNA: TGTGCCAGCAGCTTTGGGTCAGGGAACTACTACGAGCAGTACTTC
V gene: TRBV5-6
clone size: -
J gene: TRBJ2-7
D gene: -

CDR3 protein: CASSWQGRNTEAFF
CDR3 DNA: TGTGCCAGCTCTTGGCAGGGTCGGAACACTGAAGCTTTCTTT
V gene: TRBV5-4
clone size: -
J gene: TRBJ1-1
D gene: -

CDR3 protein: CASSLRGGQSGQLSAFF
CDR3 DNA: TGTGCCAGCAGCCTTAGGGGCGGACAATCAGGGCAATTATCTGCTTTCTTT
V gene: TRBV11-2
clone size: once
J gene: TRBJ1-1
D gene: -

CDR3 protein: CASSLARRTGRNSPLHF
CDR3 DNA: TGTGCCAGCAGCTTAGCCCGAAGGACAGGACGTAATTCACCCCTCCACTTT
V gene: TRBV7-9
clone size: -
J gene: TRBJ1-6
D gene: TRBD1

CDR3 protein: CSVAYRDTYGKLFF
CDR3 DNA: TGCAGCGTGGCTTACAGGGATACCTACGGAAAACTGTTTTTT
V gene: TRBV29-1
clone size: -
J gene: TRBJ1-4
D gene: -

CDR3 protein: CASSKRMNTEAFF
CDR3 DNA: TGTGCCAGCAGCAAGCGGATGAACACTGAAGCTTTCTTT
V gene: TRBV14
clone size: -
J gene: TRBJ1-1
D gene: -

CDR3 protein: CASSLKQGLTYEQYF
CDR3 DNA: TGTGCCAGCAGCTTGAAACAGGGACTAACCTACGAGCAGTACTTC
V gene: TRBV5-6
clone size: -
J gene: TRBJ2-7
D gene: -

CDR3 protein: CATSRAGTGSGNTIYF
CDR3 DNA: TGTGCCACCAGCAGAGCGGGGACAGGCTCTGGAAACACCATATATTTT
V gene: TRBV15
clone size: -
J gene: TRBJ1-3
D gene: TRBD1

CDR3 protein: CALRGTGGAWVPYEQYF
CDR3 DNA: TGTGCCCTCCGGGGGACAGGGGGCGCATGGGTTCCCTACGAGCAGTACTTC
V gene: TRBV24-1
clone size: -
J gene: TRBJ2-7
D gene: TRBD1

CDR3 protein: CASSQAAGHWNTIYF
CDR3 DNA: TGTGCCAGCAGCCAAGCGGCAGGTCATTGGAACACCATATATTTT
V gene: TRBV11-2
clone size: -
J gene: TRBJ1-3
D gene: -

CDR3 protein: CASSSWPPGQGSGYTF
CDR3 DNA: TGTGCCAGCAGCTCCTGGCCGCCGGGACAGGGAAGTGGCTACACCTTC
V gene: TRBV11-2
clone size: -
J gene: TRBJ1-2
D gene: TRBD1

CDR3 protein: CASSEMSGSNYEQYF
CDR3 DNA: TGTGCCAGCAGTGAAATGTCAGGTAGTAACTACGAGCAGTACTTC
V gene: TRBV6-1
clone size: -
J gene: TRBJ2-7
D gene: -

CDR3 protein: CASSPRGPYNSPLHF
CDR3 DNA: TGTGCCAGCAGTCCGCGGGGCCCCTATAATTCACCCCTCCACTTT
V gene: TRBV27
clone size: -
J gene: TRBJ1-6
D gene: -

CDR3 protein: CASSPNQATDTQYF
CDR3 DNA: TGTGCCAGCTCACCGAACCAGGCCACAGATACGCAGTATTTT
V gene: TRBV18
clone size: -
J gene: TRBJ2-3
D gene: -

CDR3 protein: CASSMGTVAKNIQYF
CDR3 DNA: TGTGCCAGTAGTATGGGCACGGTAGCCAAAAACATTCAGTACTTC
V gene: TRBV19
clone size: -
J gene: TRBJ2-4
D gene: -

CDR3 protein: CASSIGNPGRTEAFF
CDR3 DNA: TGTGCCAGTAGTATAGGGAACCCAGGGAGGACTGAAGCTTTCTTT
V gene: TRBV19
clone size: -
J gene: TRBJ1-1
D gene: -

CDR3 protein: CASGFGLPNTEAFF
CDR3 DNA: TGCGCCAGCGGGTTTGGGCTCCCGAACACTGAAGCTTTCTTT
V gene: TRBV5-1
clone size: -
J gene: TRBJ1-1
D gene: -

CDR3 protein: CASSPRLAGSSYEQYF
CDR3 DNA: TGTGCCAGCAGCCCAAGACTAGCGGGGAGCTCCTACGAGCAGTACTTC
V gene: TRBV9
clone size: -
J gene: TRBJ2-7
D gene: TRBD2

CDR3 protein: CASKEGREETQYF
CDR3 DNA: TGTGCCAGCAAGGAGGGGAGGGAAGAGACCCAGTACTTC
V gene: TRBV28
clone size: -
J gene: TRBJ2-5
D gene: TRBD2

CDR3 protein: CASSPSPGTNNQPQHF
CDR3 DNA: TGTGCCAGCAGTCCGTCCCCCGGGACAAACAATCAGCCCCAGCATTTT
V gene: TRBV28
clone size: once
J gene: TRBJ1-5
D gene: -

CDR3 protein: CASRTGGIDNSPLHF
CDR3 DNA: TGTGCCAGCAGAACAGGGGGCATCGATAATTCACCCCTCCACTTT
V gene: TRBV3-1/TRBV3-2
clone size: -
J gene: TRBJ1-6
D gene: TRBD1

CDR3 protein: CASQGAPSGNTIYF
CDR3 DNA: TGTGCCAGTCAGGGGGCTCCCTCTGGAAACACCATATATTTT
V gene: TRBV28
clone size: -
J gene: TRBJ1-3
D gene: TRBD1

CDR3 protein: CASTEGSGMGEQYF
CDR3 DNA: TGTGCCAGCACTGAGGGGAGCGGGATGGGCGAGCAGTACTTC
V gene: TRBV2
clone size: few
J gene: TRBJ2-7
D gene: TRBD2

CDR3 protein: CASSLSPRAGTEAFF
CDR3 DNA: TGTGCCAGCAGTTTATCCCCCAGGGCTGGGACTGAAGCTTTCTTT
V gene: TRBV27
clone size: once
J gene: TRBJ1-1
D gene: -